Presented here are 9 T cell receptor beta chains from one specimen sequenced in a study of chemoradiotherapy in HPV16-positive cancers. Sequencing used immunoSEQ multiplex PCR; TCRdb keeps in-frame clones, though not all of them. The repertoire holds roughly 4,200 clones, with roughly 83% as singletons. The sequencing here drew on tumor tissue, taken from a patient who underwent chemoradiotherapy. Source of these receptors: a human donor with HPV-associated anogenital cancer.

The CDR3 here is CASSLAFGRLNTEAFF. DNA of the CDR3: TGTGCCAGCAGCTTAGCGTTCGGCAGGTTGAACACTGAAGCTTTCTTT. The rearrangement uses TRBV7-9 and TRBJ1-1; D unresolved. Trimming took 0 bases from V and 0 from J, leaving 11 bases between them. Germline CDR1 reads SEHNR; CDR2 reads FQNEAQ (reference sequence). The CDR3 sequence is 16 residues long.

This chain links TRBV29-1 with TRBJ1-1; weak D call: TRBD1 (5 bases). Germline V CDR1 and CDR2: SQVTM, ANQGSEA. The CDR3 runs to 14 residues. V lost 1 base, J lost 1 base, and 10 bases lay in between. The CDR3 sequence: CSVEGTPTNTEAFF. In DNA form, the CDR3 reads TGCAGCGTTGAAGGGACACCTACGAACACTGAAGCTTTCTTT. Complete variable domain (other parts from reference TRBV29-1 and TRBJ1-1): SAVISQKPSRDICQRGTSLTIQCQVDSQVTMMFWYRQQPGQSLTLIATANQGSEATYESGFVIDKFPISRPNLTFSTLTVSNMSPEDSSIYLCSVEGTPTNTEAFFGQGTRLTVV.

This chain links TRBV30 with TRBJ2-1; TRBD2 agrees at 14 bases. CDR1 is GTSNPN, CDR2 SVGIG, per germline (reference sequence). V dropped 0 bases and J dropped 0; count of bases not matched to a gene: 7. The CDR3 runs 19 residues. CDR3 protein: CAWSVTGLAGGSSYNEQFF. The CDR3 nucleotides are TGTGCCTGGAGTGTAACCGGACTAGCGGGGGGTAGCTCCTACAATGAGCAGTTCTTC.

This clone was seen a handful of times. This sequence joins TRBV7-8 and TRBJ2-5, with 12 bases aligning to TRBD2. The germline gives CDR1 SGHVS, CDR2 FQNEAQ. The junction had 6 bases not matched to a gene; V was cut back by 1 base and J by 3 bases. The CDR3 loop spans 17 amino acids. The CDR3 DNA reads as TGTGCCAGCAGCTTAGTGACTAGCGGGAGAGCTAAAGAGACCCAGTACTTC. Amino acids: CASSLVTSGRAKETQYF.

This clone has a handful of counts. This CDR3 is CASKSTGAYEQYF. CDR3 nucleotides: TGTGCCAGTAAATCGACAGGGGCCTACGAGCAGTACTTC. The chain joins TRBV19 to TRBJ2-7, with 8 nucleotides matching TRBD1. The CDR3 spans 13 residues. CDR1 LNHDA and CDR2 SQIVND come from the germline V gene (reference sequence). With 7 bases clipped from V and 2 bases from J, the junction kept 4 bases outside the gene matches.

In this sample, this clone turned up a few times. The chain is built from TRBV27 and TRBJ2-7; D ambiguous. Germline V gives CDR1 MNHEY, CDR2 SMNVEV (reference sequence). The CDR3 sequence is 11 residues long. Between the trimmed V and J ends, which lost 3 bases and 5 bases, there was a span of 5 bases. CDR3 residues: CASSFSDEQYF. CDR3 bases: TGTGCCAGCAGTTTTTCTGACGAGCAGTACTTC.

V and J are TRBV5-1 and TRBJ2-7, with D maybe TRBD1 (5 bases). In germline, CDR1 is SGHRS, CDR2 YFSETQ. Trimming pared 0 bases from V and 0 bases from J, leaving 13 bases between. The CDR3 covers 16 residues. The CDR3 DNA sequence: TGCGCCAGCAGCTTGGGAGTGGGGCAGGGCTCCTACGAGCAGTACTTC. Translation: CASSLGVGQGSYEQYF.

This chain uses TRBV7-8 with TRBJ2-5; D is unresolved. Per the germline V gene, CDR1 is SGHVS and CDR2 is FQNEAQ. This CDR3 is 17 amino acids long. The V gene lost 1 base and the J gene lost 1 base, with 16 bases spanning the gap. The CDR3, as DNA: TGTGCCAGCAGCTTAGAGCCAACGGGCTGGCTCCAAGAGACCCAGTACTTC. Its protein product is CASSLEPTGWLQETQYF.

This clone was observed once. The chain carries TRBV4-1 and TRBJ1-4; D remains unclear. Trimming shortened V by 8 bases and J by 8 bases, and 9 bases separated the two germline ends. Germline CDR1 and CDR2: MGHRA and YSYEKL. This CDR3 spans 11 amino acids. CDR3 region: CASFEGEKLFF. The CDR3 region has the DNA TGCGCCAGCTTCGAGGGCGAAAAACTGTTTTTT.